These 4 T cell receptor beta chains originate from one sample sequenced in a study of T-cell memory formation after mild COVID-19. TCRdb passed the 5' RACE reads through MiXCR, listing each CDR3 protein once. The sample shows hundreds of thousands of distinct CDR3 sequences, under 20% of them seen only once. Sequencing was done on a sample of PBMCs or a T cell subset sorted from them (not recorded which). The receptors derive from a young man who had mild COVID-19 (a few samples of this study predate the infection). Cell type and time point are not known.

The chain recombines TRBV3-1 with TRBJ1-1; D is perhaps TRBD1 (6 bases). CDR1 LGHDT and CDR2 YNNKEL come from the germline V gene (reference sequence). The CDR3 runs 14 residues. V lost 5 bases, J lost 4 bases, and 14 bases lay in between. Here the CDR3 reads CASSSPTGSTEAFF. DNA of the CDR3: TGTGCCAGCAGCTCCCCGACAGGAAGCACTGAAGCTTTCTTT.

This clonotype has more than one count but fewer than ten. The V gene is TRBV6-5, the J gene TRBJ1-2, with TRBD1 matching over 7 bases. This CDR3 spans 17 amino acids. V shed 0 bases and J 5 bases; nucleotides not matched to a gene: 12. The germline CDR1 and CDR2 sequences are MNHEY and SVGAGI. CDR3 nucleotides: TGTGCCAGCAGTTACTCGATTGGGTCACAGGGGAGTTATGGCTACACCTTC. It yields the protein CASSYSIGSQGSYGYTF.

This clonotype was seen only a few times. This chain joins TRBV6-2 or TRBV6-3 and TRBJ2-3, with 7 bases aligning to TRBD2. The CDR3 contains 13 residues. Looked up from germline, CDR1 is MNHEY and CDR2 is SVGEGT. The J segment lost 4 bases and the V segment lost 6 bases, leaving 4 bases of the junction unmatched. This CDR3 reads CASRGSGADTQYF. In DNA, the CDR3 is TGTGCCAGCAGGGGCAGCGGGGCAGATACGCAGTATTTT.

This clonotype turned up a few times. V gene TRBV24-1 combines with J gene TRBJ2-5; D remains unclear. V lost 1 base, J lost 3 bases, and 11 bases lay in between. CDR1 and CDR2 from the germline V gene are KGHDR and SFDVKD. This CDR3 is 15 amino acids long. The DNA for the CDR3 is TGTGCCACCAGTGATTTCATGGGTAGGAAAGAGACCCAGTACTTC. Encoded protein: CATSDFMGRKETQYF.